This T cell receptor beta chain derives from a study of T cells in Graves' hyperthyroidism and ophthalmopathy. General study points: Researchers found most expanded thyroid clonotypes above 0.001 in blood as well.

This clonotype was found many times. Antigen unknown. Germline assignment: CDR1 MNHNY and CDR2 SVGAGI (reference sequence). Germline trimming cut 0 bases from V and 4 bases from J; bases unmatched to any gene: 2. CDR3 length: 16 amino acids. Ophthalmopathy patients had moderate-to-severe active disease, CAS ≥3, NOSPECS ≥4, and disease duration under 3 months. Amplification of TCR beta CDR3 regions was performed using RNA transcripts as template. An initial round of RT-PCR targeting the TCR CDR3 relied on the HTBI primer set. In TCRdb, the multiplex PCR reads were re-called with MiXCR into one record per CDR3 protein. The sample includes hundreds of thousands of distinct CDR3 sequences, less than 25% of them seen just once.

J is TRBJ2-1 and V is TRBV6-6; 11 bases align to TRBD2. The specimen sequenced was blood. The sequence came from a man aged 30-40 years with Graves' ophthalmopathy. CDR3 sequence (DNA): TGTGCCAGCAGTTACTCGATAGCGGGAGGGTACAATGAGCAGTTCTTC. Its protein product is CASSYSIAGGYNEQFF.